One T cell receptor beta chain is described in this entry. The entry originates in a study of blood T cell repertoires in COVID-19. Overall study: Material from acute and convalescent COVID-19 was sourced from the United States, Italy and Spain.

Authors' processing steps: Using reference gene primer amplification, nucleated cell counts were estimated. The assay was immunoSEQ multiplex PCR, and TCRdb's table has in-frame clones only and misses some. The V and J calls and the clone size are those of that table, but D and trimming were determined from the DNA. This sample carries over 300,000 clones, around 90% of them seen once, and the ten largest clones take 5% to 7%. This clonotype was sampled from a man aged 18 to 30 who had recovered from COVID-19. Sequenced input: peripheral blood.

The CDR3 protein is CASSSKGRGQFF. The CDR3 nucleotides read TGTGCCAGCAGCTCTAAGGGCAGGGGGCAGTTCTTC. The chain employs TRBV7-3 and TRBJ2-1, with D perhaps TRBD1 (6 bases). Germline V gene sequence: CDR1 SGHTA, CDR2 FQGTGA. Trimming stripped 4 bases from V and 12 bases from J, with 13 bases between. This CDR3 has 12 residues.